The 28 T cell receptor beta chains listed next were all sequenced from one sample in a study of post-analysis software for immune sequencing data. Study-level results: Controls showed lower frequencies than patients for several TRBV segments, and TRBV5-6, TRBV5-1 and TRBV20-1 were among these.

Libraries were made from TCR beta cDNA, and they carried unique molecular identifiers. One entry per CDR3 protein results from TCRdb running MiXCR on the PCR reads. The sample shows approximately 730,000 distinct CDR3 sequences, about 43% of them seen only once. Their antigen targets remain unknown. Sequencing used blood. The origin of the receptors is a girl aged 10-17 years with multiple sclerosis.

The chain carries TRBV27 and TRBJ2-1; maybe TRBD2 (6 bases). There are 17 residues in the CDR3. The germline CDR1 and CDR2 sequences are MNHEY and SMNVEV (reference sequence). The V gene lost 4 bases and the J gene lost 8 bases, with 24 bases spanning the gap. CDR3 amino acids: CASSWGVPEMEGDEQFF. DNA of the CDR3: TGTGCCAGCAGTTGGGGGGTACCGGAGATGGAAGGTGATGAGCAGTTCTTC.

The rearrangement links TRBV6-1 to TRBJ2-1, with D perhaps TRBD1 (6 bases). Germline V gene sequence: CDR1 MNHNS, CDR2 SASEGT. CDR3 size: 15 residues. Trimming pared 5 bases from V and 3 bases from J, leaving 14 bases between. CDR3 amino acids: CASSQTGKGYNEQFF. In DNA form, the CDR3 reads TGTGCCAGCAGTCAGACAGGTAAAGGCTACAATGAGCAGTTCTTC.

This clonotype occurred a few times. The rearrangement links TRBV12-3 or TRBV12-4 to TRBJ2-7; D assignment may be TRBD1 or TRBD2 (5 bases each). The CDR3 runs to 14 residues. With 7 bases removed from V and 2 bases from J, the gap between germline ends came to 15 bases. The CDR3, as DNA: TGTGCCAGCACGCTCCAGGGAGTCGCCTACGAGCAGTACTTC. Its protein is CASTLQGVAYEQYF.

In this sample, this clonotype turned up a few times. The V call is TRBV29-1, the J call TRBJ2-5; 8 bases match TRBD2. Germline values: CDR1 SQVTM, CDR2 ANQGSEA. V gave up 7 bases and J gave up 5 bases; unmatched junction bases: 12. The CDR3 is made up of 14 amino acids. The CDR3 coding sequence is TGCAGCGCCGCGACTAGCGCGAGGTGGGAGACCCAGTACTTC. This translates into CSAATSARWETQYF.

This chain's CDR3 is CASSFGAGAGTDTQYF. The CDR3 bases are TGTGCCAGCAGTTTCGGAGCGGGAGCGGGCACAGATACGCAGTATTTT. The V gene is TRBV12-3 or TRBV12-4, the J gene TRBJ2-3, with 8 bases fitting TRBD2. The CDR3 totals 16 residues. The V gene end was trimmed by 3 bases and the J gene end by 1 base; junction bases not matched to a gene: 6.

The CDR3 DNA follows: TGTGCCAGCAGCCTACACGGGGGGGGGGATACGCAGTATTTT. Translating it yields CASSLHGGGDTQYF. The gene calls are TRBV7-2 and TRBJ2-3; 8 positions match TRBD2. The CDR3 extends over 14 amino acids. Germline V gene sequence: CDR1 SGHTA, CDR2 FQGNSA. V dropped 5 bases and J dropped 6; count of bases not matched to a gene: 7.

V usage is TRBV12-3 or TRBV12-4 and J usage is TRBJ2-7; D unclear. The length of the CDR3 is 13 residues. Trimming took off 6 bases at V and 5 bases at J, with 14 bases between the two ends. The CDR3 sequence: CASSPARYDEQYF. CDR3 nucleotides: TGTGCCAGCAGCCCAGCAAGGTACGACGAGCAGTACTTC.

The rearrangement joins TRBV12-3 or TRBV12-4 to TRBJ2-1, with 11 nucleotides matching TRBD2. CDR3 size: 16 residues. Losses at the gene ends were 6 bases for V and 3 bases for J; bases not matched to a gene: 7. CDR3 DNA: TGTGCCAGCAGCCCAGTGGGGACTAGCGGCTACAATGAGCAGTTCTTC. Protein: CASSPVGTSGYNEQFF.

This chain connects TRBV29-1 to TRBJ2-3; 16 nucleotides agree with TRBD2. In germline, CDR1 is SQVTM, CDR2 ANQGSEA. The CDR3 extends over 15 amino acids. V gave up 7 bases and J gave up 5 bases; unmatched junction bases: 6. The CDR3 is CSGGTSGRAEDTQYF. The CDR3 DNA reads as TGCAGCGGGGGGACTAGCGGGAGGGCCGAAGATACGCAGTATTTT.

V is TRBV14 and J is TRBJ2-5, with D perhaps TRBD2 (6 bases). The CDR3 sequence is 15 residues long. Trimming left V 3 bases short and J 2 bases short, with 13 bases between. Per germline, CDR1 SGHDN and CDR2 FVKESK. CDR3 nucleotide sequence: TGTGCCAGCAGCCAGGAGGGGCGGGTACAAGAGACCCAGTACTTC. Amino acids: CASSQEGRVQETQYF.

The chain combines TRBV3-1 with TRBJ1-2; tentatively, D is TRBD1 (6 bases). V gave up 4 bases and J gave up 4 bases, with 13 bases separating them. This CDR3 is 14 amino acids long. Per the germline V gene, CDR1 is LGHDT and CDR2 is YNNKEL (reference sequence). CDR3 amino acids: CASSPRQASYGYTF. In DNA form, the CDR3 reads TGTGCCAGCAGCCCCCGACAGGCCTCCTATGGCTACACCTTC.

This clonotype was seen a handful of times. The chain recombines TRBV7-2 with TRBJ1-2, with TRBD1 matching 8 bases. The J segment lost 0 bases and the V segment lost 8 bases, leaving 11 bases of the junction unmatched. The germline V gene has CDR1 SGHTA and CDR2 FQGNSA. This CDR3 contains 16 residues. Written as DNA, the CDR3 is TGTGCCAGCGGATGGGGGACAGGCATTACTAACTATGGCTACACCTTC. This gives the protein CASGWGTGITNYGYTF.

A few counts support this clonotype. CDR3 bases: TGTGCCAGCAGCAAACTAGCGGGAGACCCCTACGAGCAGTACTTC. Translating gives CASSKLAGDPYEQYF. The genes are TRBV21-1 and TRBJ2-7; the table's D gene call, TRBD2, was not cross checked with the DNA. TRBV21-1 is a recognized pseudogene. CDR3 length: 15 residues.

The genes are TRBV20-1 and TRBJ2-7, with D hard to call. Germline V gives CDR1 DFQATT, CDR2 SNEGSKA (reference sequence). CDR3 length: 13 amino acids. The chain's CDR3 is CSAARRKPYEQYF. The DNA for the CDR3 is TGCAGCGCCGCCCGTCGGAAACCCTACGAGCAGTACTTC.

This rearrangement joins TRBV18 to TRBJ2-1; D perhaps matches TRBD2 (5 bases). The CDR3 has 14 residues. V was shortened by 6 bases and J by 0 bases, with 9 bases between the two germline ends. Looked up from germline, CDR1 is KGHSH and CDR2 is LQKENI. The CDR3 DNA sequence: TGTGCCAGCTCCGGGATGAGCTCCTACAATGAGCAGTTCTTC. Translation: CASSGMSSYNEQFF.

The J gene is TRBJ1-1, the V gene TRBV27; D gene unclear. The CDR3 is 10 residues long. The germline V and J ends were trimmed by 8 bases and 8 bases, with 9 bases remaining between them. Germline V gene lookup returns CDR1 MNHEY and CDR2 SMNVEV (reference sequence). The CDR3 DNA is TGTGCCAGCCAACCAAGGGAAGCTTTCTTT. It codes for CASQPREAFF.

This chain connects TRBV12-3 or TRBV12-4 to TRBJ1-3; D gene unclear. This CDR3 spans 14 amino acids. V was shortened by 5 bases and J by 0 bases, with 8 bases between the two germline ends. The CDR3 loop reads CASSPGPSGNTIYF. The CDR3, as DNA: TGTGCCAGCAGTCCGGGCCCCTCTGGAAACACCATATATTTT.

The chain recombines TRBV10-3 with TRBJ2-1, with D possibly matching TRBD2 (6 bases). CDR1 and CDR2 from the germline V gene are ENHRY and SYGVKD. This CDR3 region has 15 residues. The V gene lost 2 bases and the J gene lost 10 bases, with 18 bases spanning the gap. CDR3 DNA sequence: TGTGCCATCAGTGAGCCCGGGACTCCCACATCGGAGCAGTTCTTC. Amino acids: CAISEPGTPTSEQFF.

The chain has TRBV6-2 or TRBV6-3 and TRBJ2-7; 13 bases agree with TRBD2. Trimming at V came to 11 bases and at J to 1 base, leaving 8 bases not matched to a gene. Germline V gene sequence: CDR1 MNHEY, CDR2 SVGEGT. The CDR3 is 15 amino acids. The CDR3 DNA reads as TGTGCCTCCCGGACTAGCGGGAGACCATCCTACGAGCAGTACTTC. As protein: CASRTSGRPSYEQYF.

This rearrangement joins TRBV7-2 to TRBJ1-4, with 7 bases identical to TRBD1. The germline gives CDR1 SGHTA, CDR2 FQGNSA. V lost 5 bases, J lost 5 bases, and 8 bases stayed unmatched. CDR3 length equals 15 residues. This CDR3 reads CASSPTGTANEKLFF. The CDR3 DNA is TGTGCCAGCAGCCCCACCGGGACAGCGAATGAAAAACTGTTTTTT. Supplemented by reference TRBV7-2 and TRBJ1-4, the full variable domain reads GAGVSQSPSNKVTEKGKDVELRCDPISGHTALYWYRQSLGQGLEFLIYFQGNSAPDKSGLPSDRFSAERTGGSVSTLTIQRTQQEDSAVYLCASSPTGTANEKLFFGSGTQLSVL.

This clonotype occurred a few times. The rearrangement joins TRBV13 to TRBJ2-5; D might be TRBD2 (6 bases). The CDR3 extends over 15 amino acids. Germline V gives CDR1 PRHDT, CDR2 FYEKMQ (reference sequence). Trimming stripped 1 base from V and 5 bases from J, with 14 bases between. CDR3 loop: CASSLAPSAGETQYF. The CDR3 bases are TGTGCCAGCAGCTTAGCCCCTAGCGCCGGGGAGACCCAGTACTTC.

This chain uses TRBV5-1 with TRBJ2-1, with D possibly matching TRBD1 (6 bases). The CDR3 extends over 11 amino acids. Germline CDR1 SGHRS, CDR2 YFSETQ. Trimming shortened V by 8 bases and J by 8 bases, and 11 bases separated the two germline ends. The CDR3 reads CARPRGDEQFF. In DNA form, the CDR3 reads TGCGCCAGACCCAGGGGCGATGAGCAGTTCTTC.

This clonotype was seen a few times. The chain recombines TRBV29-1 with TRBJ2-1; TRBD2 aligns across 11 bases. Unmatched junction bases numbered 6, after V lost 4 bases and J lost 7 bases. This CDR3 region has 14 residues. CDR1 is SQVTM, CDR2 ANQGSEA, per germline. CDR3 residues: CSVGASGRFNEQFF. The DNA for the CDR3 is TGCAGCGTTGGGGCTAGCGGGAGGTTTAATGAGCAGTTCTTC.

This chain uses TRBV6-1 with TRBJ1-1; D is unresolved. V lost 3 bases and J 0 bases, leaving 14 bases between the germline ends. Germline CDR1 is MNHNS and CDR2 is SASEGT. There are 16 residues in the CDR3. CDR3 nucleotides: TGTGCCAGCAGTGAGCAGGACCCTACTTTGAACACTGAAGCTTTCTTT. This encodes CASSEQDPTLNTEAFF.

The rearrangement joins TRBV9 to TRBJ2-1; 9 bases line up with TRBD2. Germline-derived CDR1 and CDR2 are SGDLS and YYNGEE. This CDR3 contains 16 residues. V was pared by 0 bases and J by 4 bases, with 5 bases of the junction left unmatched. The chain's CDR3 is CASSVAVAGGYNEQFF. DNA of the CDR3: TGTGCCAGCAGCGTAGCTGTGGCGGGAGGGTACAATGAGCAGTTCTTC.

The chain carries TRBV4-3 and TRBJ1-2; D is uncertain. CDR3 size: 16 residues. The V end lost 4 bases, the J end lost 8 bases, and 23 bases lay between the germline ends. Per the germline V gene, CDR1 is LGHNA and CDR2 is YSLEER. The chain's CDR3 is CASSPLGSQDYMGYTF. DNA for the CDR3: TGCGCCAGCAGCCCCCTCGGGTCCCAGGATTATATGGGCTACACCTTC.

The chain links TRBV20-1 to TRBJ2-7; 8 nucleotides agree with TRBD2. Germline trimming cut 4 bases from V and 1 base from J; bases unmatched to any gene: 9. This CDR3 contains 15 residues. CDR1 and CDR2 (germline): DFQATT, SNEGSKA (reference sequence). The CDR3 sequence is CSATESGSKSYEQYF. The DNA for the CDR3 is TGCAGTGCTACCGAGAGCGGGAGTAAGTCCTACGAGCAGTACTTC.

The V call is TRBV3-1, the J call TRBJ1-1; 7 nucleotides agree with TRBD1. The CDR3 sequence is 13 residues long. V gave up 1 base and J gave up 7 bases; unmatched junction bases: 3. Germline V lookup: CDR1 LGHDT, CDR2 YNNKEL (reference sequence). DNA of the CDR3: TGTGCCAGCAGCCAAGTAGACAGGGATGAAGCTTTCTTT. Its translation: CASSQVDRDEAFF.